The rows below give T cell receptor beta chains drawn from one sample of a study of Graves' ophthalmopathy and Graves' hyperthyroidism. TCRdb reprocessed the multiplex PCR reads with MiXCR, giving one entry per CDR3 protein. Here the sample spans 300,000 to 400,000 distinct CDR3 sequences, roughly 17% being singletons. The source material was peripheral blood. The source of these receptors is an adult man with Graves' ophthalmopathy. Both conserved end residues are part of each CDR3. D genes are given only for firm matches. For some rows the clone size is stated as once, few or many, or as a class when expanded; others skip it.

J | length | size | D | V | CDR3 | DNA
TRBJ2-2 | 16 | many | TRBD1 | TRBV9 | CASSVASGGNTGELFF | TGTGCCAGCAGCGTAGCTTCAGGGGGAAACACCGGGGAGCTGTTTTTT
TRBJ2-2 | 15 | NA | TRBD2 | TRBV12-3/TRBV12-4 | CASSPSGRVFRELFF | TGTGCCAGCAGCCCTAGCGGGAGGGTATTCAGGGAGCTGTTTTTT
TRBJ1-5 | 14 | few | NA | TRBV6-1 | CASSLTTEGQPQHF | TGTGCCAGCAGCTTGACGACAGAAGGTCAGCCCCAGCATTTT
TRBJ2-2 | 13 | many | TRBD1 | TRBV2 | CASAGQGVGELFF | TGTGCCAGTGCGGGACAGGGCGTCGGGGAGCTGTTTTTT
TRBJ1-6 | 14 | many | NA | TRBV20-1 | CSARVGGMDSPLHF | TGCAGTGCTAGAGTTGGGGGGATGGATTCACCCCTCCACTTT
TRBJ2-2 | 13 | many | NA | TRBV6-1 | CATKRANTGELFF | TGTGCCACCAAACGGGCGAACACCGGGGAGCTGTTTTTT
TRBJ2-1 | 14 | few | NA | TRBV11-2 | CASSFETFNNEQFF | TGTGCCAGCAGCTTTGAGACTTTCAACAATGAGCAGTTCTTC
TRBJ2-5 | 12 | many | NA | TRBV6-1 | CASKVGLGTQYF | TGTGCCAGCAAAGTGGGATTGGGGACCCAGTACTTC
TRBJ1-6 | 14 | many | TRBD1 | TRBV12-3/TRBV12-4 | CASSRQGFNSPLHF | TGTGCCAGCAGTCGACAGGGGTTCAATTCACCCCTCCACTTT
TRBJ2-7 | 15 | many | NA | TRBV4-3 | CASSQAGTAWDEQYF | TGCGCCAGCAGCCAAGCTGGGACGGCCTGGGACGAGCAGTACTTC
TRBJ1-5 | 12 | NA | NA | TRBV15 | CATSSISQPQHF | TGTGCCACCAGCAGTATCAGTCAGCCCCAGCATTTT
TRBJ2-7 | 15 | many | TRBD2 | TRBV5-1 | CASTELAGARGEQYF | TGCGCCAGCACCGAACTAGCGGGAGCTCGGGGCGAGCAGTACTTC